This entry concerns a single TCR beta chain. Its antigen is unidentified. The sample comes from a study of vaccination effects on CD4 cells after COVID-19. Sequencing in the ViraFEST assay came after antigen-specific CD4+ T cells had been expanded with viral peptide pools, which were used to stimulate PBMC. On roughly day 10 of culture, CD4+ T cells were separated out. Germline lookup yields CDR1 KGHDR and CDR2 SFDVKD. V lost 4 bases and J 5 bases, leaving 27 bases between the germline ends. This CDR3 comprises 19 residues. Measured with immunoSEQ multiplex PCR; TCRdb has only the in-frame clones, and not every one. The sample lists approximately 54,000 clones; over 80% were seen once.

The chain is built from TRBV24-1 and TRBJ2-3; D possibly corresponds to TRBD2 (5 bases). The sample here was CD4+ T cells from PBMCs cultured with HCoV-229E spike peptides, taken before COVID-19 vaccination. This TCR was sampled from a human donor who received a COVID-19 vaccine. CDR3 in amino acids: CATSDYYGSGPGQGDTQYF. CDR3 DNA sequence: TGTGCCACCAGTGACTATTACGGCAGCGGCCCAGGTCAAGGAGATACGCAGTATTTT.